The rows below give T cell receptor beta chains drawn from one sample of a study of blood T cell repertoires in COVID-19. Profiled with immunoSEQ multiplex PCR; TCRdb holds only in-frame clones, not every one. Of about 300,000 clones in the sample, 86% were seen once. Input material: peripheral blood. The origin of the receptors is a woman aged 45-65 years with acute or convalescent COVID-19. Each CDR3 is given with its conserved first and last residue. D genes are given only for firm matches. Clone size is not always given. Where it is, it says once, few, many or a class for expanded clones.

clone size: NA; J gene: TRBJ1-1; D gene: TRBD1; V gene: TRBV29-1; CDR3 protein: CSVAKTGGKAFF; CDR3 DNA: TGCAGCGTCGCAAAAACAGGGGGAAAAGCTTTCTTT
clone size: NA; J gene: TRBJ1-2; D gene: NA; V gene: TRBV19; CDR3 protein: CASSIRLTANYGYTF; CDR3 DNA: TGTGCCAGTAGTATAAGGCTGACAGCTAACTATGGCTACACCTTC
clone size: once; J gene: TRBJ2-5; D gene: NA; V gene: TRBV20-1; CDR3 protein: CSALVRETQYF; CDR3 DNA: TGCAGTGCTCTGGTTCGGGAGACCCAGTACTTC
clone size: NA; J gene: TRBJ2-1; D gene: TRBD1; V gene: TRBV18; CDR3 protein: CASSGQGVGNEQFF; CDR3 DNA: TGTGCCAGCTCAGGACAGGGTGTAGGTAATGAGCAGTTCTTC
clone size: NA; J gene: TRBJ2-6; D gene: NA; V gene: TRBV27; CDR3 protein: CASSLLGQSSGANVLTF; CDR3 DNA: TGTGCCAGCAGTTTATTGGGGCAGAGCTCTGGGGCCAACGTCCTGACTTTC
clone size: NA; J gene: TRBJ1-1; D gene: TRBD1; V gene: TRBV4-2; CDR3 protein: CASSQFGTVSTNTEAFF; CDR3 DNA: TGTGCCAGCAGCCAATTCGGGACAGTAAGTACGAACACTGAAGCTTTCTTT
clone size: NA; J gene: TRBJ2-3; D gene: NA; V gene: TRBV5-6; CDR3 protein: CASSHTDTQYF; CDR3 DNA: TGTGCCAGCAGCCACACAGATACGCAGTATTTT
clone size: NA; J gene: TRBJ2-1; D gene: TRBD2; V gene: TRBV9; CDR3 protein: CASSVTGLAGFNEQFF; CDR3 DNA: TGTGCCAGCAGCGTAACGGGACTAGCGGGCTTCAATGAGCAGTTCTTC
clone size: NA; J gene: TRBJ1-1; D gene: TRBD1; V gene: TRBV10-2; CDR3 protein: CASTRTGGEAFF; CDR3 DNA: TGCGCCAGCACCCGGACAGGGGGCGAAGCTTTCTTT
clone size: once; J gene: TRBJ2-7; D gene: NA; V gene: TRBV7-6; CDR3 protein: CASSLDSGTTYEQYF; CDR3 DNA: TGTGCCAGCAGCTTAGATTCCGGGACAACCTACGAGCAGTACTTC
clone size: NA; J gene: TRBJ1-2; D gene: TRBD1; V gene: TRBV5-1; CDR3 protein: CASRDRGLLRPPDYGYTF; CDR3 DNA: TGCGCCAGCAGGGACAGGGGTCTCCTCAGGCCTCCGGACTATGGCTACACCTTC
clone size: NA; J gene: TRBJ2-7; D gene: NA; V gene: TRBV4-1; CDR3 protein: CASSHSVDRSSEQYF; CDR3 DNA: TGCGCCAGCAGCCACTCCGTGGACAGATCGAGCGAGCAGTACTTC
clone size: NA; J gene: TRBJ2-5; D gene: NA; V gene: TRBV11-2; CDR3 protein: CASSRRVNQETQYF; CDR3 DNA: TGTGCCAGCAGCCGCCGCGTAAACCAAGAGACCCAGTACTTC
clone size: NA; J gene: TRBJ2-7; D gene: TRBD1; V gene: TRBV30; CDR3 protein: CAWDRGEYEQYF; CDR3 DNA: TGTGCCTGGGACAGGGGAGAGTACGAGCAGTACTTC
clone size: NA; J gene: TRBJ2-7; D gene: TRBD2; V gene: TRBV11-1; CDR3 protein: CASSLRLAYSYEQYF; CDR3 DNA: TGTGCCAGCAGCTTGAGACTAGCGTATTCCTACGAGCAGTACTTC